This T cell receptor beta chain was captured in a study of molecular identifiers for immune sequencing clone quantification. Study summary: For replicates, RNA isolated from roughly 20,000 or 100,000 naive CD8 cells was divided into five portions, of which four were sequenced. Findings and caveats of the study: Whereas naive cells kept under 1% of molecules in clones above 20 RNA copies, such clones held over 98% in effectors. Jurkat TCR RNA from one cell was spiked into some 1 million naive cells, and it was reportedly detectable there.

Trimming removed 3 bases from V and 7 bases from J, with 15 bases in between. There are 15 residues in the CDR3. CDR1 and CDR2 from the germline V gene are LGHNA and YSLEER. The table lists this clonotype with a few counts. Its cognate antigen is unknown. Each CDR3 protein gets one entry after TCRdb re-called the PCR reads with MiXCR. Of some 680,000 distinct CDR3 sequences detected, about 25% appear once; the ten largest clones hold around 0.78%. The chain uses TRBV4-3 and TRBJ2-2; D might be TRBD2 (6 bases). The clonotype was recovered from a human donor in good health. Some libraries in this study had Jurkat cell RNA spiked in. Material: naive CD8+ T cells from blood, with Jurkat cell RNA spiked in. The subset here: FACS-sorted CD8+CD4-CCR7+CD45RA+ naive T cells. CDR3 nucleotides: TGCGCCAGCAGCCATCCCCAGGGACTTCACGGGGAGCTGTTTTTT. Its protein is CASSHPQGLHGELFF.